This is a list of T cell receptor beta chains from one sample in a study of Graves' ophthalmopathy and Graves' hyperthyroidism. TCRdb reprocessed the multiplex PCR reads via MiXCR and lists one record per CDR3 protein. The table lists about half a million distinct CDR3 sequences, around an eighth of them singletons. Sequencing input: blood. These receptors were collected from a woman aged 25 to 39 with Graves' ophthalmopathy. CDR3s leave out the opening cysteine and the closing phenylalanine or tryptophan.

len	v_gene	j_gene	CDR3aa
12	TRBV6-1	TRBJ1-2	ASSEIKVPGGYT
10	TRBV2	TRBJ2-5	ASSENRETQY
16	TRBV28	TRBJ2-2	AIPKKGRTVASSGELF
11	TRBV30	TRBJ1-1	AWSLELNTEAF
13	TRBV6-1	TRBJ1-6	ASIQDGSLWSPLH
11	TRBV28	TRBJ1-1	ASSSLGAPEAF
13	TRBV20-1	TRBJ1-6	SATGELAWNSPLH
10	TRBV3-1	TRBJ1-1	ASSQVATEAF
12	TRBV20-1	TRBJ1-1	SYKRTDLNTEAF
11	TRBV6-5	TRBJ1-1	ASSYTKGQEAF
16	TRBV4-2	TRBJ2-5	ASSPRLAGGGYQETQY
15	TRBV7-3	TRBJ1-2	ASSLGTGSPIEYGYT
12	TRBV20-1	TRBJ2-5	SSIRHGRVETQY
13	TRBV11-2	TRBJ2-5	ASSLMGGGKETQY
14	TRBV27	TRBJ2-2	ASRLEQGVKPGELF
12	TRBV30	TRBJ1-5	AWSVGAGNQPQH
12	TRBV5-1	TRBJ1-1	ASSLGVENTEAF
12	TRBV6-2/TRBV6-3	TRBJ2-7	ASSYYSGRGEQY
14	TRBV11-2	TRBJ2-2	ASSLEGGRNTGELF
11	TRBV11-2	TRBJ1-1	ASKNPQNTEAF
12	TRBV10-3	TRBJ1-1	AISEGRMNTEAF
13	TRBV28	TRBJ2-7	ASSFSQVFFYEQY
12	TRBV4-1	TRBJ1-1	ASSQEETRSEAF
14	TRBV7-2	TRBJ2-5	ASRETSGLAGETQY
13	TRBV30	TRBJ2-7	AWSVGDRGPFEQY
12	TRBV24-1	TRBJ2-3	ATSTSSSADTQY
14	TRBV15	TRBJ2-2	AIRTSGRGRTGELF
12	TRBV28	TRBJ1-1	ASSLLVEGTEAF
12	TRBV12-3/TRBV12-4	TRBJ1-1	ASRPRDREGEAF
16	TRBV6-1	TRBJ2-5	ASSEARGSDSVGETQY
12	TRBV6-1	TRBJ1-2	ASSEGKPDYGYT
14	TRBV20-1	TRBJ2-6	SARDGAGTGANVLT
13	TRBV20-1	TRBJ2-5	SAPTASGAAGTQY
15	TRBV6-1	TRBJ1-2	ASSVGTGGAANYGYT
13	TRBV5-4	TRBJ1-1	ASSLAKGGGTEAF
13	TRBV6-1	TRBJ1-1	ASSNNGQGGRQAF
11	TRBV15	TRBJ2-7	ATSRALSYEQY
11	TRBV28	TRBJ2-4	ASSLKAGNIQY
11	TRBV18	TRBJ2-5	ASSGRREETQY
12	TRBV6-5	TRBJ2-7	ASSFRYGGHEQY
13	TRBV5-1	TRBJ1-6	ASSLDGSYNSPLH
14	TRBV11-3	TRBJ2-2	ASSLVEAPRTGELF
12	TRBV19	TRBJ1-2	ASSLQGAFSGYT
12	TRBV28	TRBJ1-1	ASSLSWGDTEAF
12	TRBV25-1	TRBJ1-6	ASSPPGANSPLH
12	TRBV11-2	TRBJ2-4	ASSSRLAKNIQY
16	TRBV12-3/TRBV12-4	TRBJ1-6	ASSNHWRSGQRNSPLH
12	TRBV6-1	TRBJ1-1	ASSEQGVNTEAF
9	TRBV20-1	TRBJ2-7	SAGWAYEQY
13	TRBV15	TRBJ1-2	ATSRVRGGTYGYT
10	TRBV6-1	TRBJ1-5	ASSKPGQPQH
13	TRBV6-5	TRBJ2-5	ASSYEAGGRGTKY
14	TRBV13	TRBJ2-7	ASSIFSGSHPVEQY
9	TRBV15	TRBJ2-7	ATSPTGEQY
12	TRBV6-1	TRBJ2-7	ASSSGGRFDEQY
13	TRBV7-9	TRBJ1-2	ASSFAEQVGGGYT
11	TRBV15	TRBJ1-1	ATSREQGPEAF
16	TRBV6-2/TRBV6-3	TRBJ1-1	ASSYRVRRRRMNTEAF
14	TRBV12-3/TRBV12-4	TRBJ1-1	ASSWGRQGTNTEAF